This T cell receptor beta chain was captured by sequencing in a study of cytomegalovirus exposure and HLA in healthy donors. This CDR3 region has 15 residues. Unmatched junction bases numbered 4, after V lost 1 base and J lost 5 bases. Germline V gives CDR1 MNHNS, CDR2 SASEGT. This clone appeared a few times. The PCR employed 60 Vbeta primers together with 13 Jbeta primers. Assay: immunoSEQ multiplex PCR; the TCRdb copy retains only in-frame clones and omits some. This table has more than 110,000 clones, 60% to 85% appearing once. The TCR comes from a male donor in good health and CMV-seronegative. This chain links TRBV6-1 with TRBJ2-7, with 11 nucleotides matching TRBD2. The material sequenced was PBMCs. The CDR3 sequence: CASSEVALAGDEQYF. The CDR3 DNA is TGTGCCAGCAGTGAAGTAGCACTAGCGGGAGACGAGCAGTACTTC.